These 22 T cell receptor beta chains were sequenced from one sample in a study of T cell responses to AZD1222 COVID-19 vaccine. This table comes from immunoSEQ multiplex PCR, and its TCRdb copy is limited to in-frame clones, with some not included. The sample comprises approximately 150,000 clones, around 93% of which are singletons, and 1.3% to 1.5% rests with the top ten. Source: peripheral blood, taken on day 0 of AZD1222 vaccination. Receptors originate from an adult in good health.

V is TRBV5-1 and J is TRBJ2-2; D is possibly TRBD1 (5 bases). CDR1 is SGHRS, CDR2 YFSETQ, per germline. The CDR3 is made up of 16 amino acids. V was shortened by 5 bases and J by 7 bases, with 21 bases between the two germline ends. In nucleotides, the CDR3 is TGCGCCAGCAGGCCGCGGCCCTCCAGGGTGATCGGGGAGCTGTTTTTT. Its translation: CASRPRPSRVIGELFF.

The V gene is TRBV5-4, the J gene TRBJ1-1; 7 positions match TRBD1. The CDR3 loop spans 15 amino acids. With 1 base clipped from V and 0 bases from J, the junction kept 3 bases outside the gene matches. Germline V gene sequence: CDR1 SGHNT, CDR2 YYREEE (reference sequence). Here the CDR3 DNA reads TGTGCCAGCAGCTTGATGACAGGGTTGAACACTGAAGCTTTCTTT. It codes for CASSLMTGLNTEAFF.

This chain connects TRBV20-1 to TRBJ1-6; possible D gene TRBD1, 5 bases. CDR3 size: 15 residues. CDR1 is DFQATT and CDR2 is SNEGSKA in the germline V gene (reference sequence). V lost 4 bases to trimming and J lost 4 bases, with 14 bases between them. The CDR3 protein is CSAIDWGKYNSPLHF. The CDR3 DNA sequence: TGCAGTGCTATTGACTGGGGGAAATATAATTCACCCCTCCACTTT.

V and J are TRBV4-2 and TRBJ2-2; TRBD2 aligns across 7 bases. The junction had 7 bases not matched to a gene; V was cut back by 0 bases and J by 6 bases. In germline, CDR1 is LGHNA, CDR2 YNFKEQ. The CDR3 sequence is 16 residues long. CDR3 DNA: TGTGCCAGCAGCCAAGAGGGTGGCGGGAGCCCCGGGGAGCTGTTTTTT. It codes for CASSQEGGGSPGELFF.

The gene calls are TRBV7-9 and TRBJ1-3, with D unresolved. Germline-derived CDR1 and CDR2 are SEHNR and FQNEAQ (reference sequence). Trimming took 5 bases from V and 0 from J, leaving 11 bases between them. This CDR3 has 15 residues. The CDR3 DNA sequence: TGTGCCAGCAGCGGGGTTACAAACTCTGGAAACACCATATATTTT. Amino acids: CASSGVTNSGNTIYF.

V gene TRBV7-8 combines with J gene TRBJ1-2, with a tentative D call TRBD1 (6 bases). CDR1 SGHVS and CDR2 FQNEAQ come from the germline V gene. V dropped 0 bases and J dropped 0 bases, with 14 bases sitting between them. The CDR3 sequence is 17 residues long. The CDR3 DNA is TGTGCCAGCAGCTTAGCTATATACAGGGCGGCTAACTATGGCTACACCTTC. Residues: CASSLAIYRAANYGYTF.

The CDR3 DNA reads as TGTGCCTGGAGTGTACTAGCGTCGGCAGATACGCAGTATTTT. It specifies CAWSVLASADTQYF. The chain has TRBV30 and TRBJ2-3, with TRBD2 matching 7 bases. Germline V gene sequence: CDR1 GTSNPN, CDR2 SVGIG (reference sequence). The CDR3 consists of 14 residues. The ends lost 0 bases at V and 4 bases at J; junction bases unmatched: 4.

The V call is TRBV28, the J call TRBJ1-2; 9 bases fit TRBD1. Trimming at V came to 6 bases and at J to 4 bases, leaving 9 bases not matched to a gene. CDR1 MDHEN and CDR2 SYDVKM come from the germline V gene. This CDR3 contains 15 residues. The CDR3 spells CASSPGQGALYGYTF. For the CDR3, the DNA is TGTGCCAGCAGCCCGGGACAGGGAGCCCTCTATGGCTACACCTTC.

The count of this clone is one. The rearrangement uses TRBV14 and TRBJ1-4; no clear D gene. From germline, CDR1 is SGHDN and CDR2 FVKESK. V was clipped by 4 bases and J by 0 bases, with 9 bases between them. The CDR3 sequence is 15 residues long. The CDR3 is CASSPFVATNEKLFF. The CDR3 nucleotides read TGTGCCAGCAGCCCCTTTGTGGCAACTAATGAAAAACTGTTTTTT.

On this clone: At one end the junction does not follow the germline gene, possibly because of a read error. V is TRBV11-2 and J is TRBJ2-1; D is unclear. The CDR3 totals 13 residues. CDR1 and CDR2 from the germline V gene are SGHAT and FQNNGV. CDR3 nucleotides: TGTGCCAGCAGCTTAGACTCCCACAATGAGCAGTTCTTC. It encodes CASSLDSHNEQFF.

The CDR3 DNA reads as TGTGCCAGCAGCCAAGGATCAGGGTTCTACGAGCAGTACTTC. This sequence encodes CASSQGSGFYEQYF. This chain joins TRBV3-1 (or the pseudogene TRBV3-2) and TRBJ2-7, with D possibly TRBD1 on 5 matching bases. Germline V gives CDR1 LGHDT, CDR2 YNNKEL (reference sequence). The CDR3 is made up of 14 amino acids. Trimming shortened V by 1 base and J by 3 bases, and 10 bases separated the two germline ends.

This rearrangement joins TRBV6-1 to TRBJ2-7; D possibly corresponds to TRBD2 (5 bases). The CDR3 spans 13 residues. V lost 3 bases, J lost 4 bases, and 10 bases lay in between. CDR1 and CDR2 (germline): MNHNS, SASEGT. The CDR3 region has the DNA TGTGCCAGCAGTGATGGCCGGGATTACGAGCAGTACTTC. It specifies CASSDGRDYEQYF.

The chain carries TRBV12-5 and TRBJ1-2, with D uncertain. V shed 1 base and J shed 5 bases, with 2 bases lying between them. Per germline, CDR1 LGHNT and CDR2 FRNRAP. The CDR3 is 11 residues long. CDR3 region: CASGLGYGYTF. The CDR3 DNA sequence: TGTGCTAGTGGTTTGGGGTATGGCTACACCTTC.

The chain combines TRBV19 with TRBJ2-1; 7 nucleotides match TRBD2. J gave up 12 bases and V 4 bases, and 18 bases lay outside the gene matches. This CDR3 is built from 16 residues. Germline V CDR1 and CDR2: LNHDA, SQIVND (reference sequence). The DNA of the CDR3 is TGTGCCAGTAGTACCTCCGCAGCGGGGTATAATGATGGGCAGTTCTTC. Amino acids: CASSTSAAGYNDGQFF.

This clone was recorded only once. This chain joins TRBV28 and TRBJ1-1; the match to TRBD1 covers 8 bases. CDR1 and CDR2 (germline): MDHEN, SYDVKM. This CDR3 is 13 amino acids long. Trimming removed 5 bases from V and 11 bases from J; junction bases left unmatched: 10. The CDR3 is CASSLSTGGEAFF. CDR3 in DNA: TGTGCCAGCAGTCTATCAACAGGGGGAGAGGCTTTCTTT. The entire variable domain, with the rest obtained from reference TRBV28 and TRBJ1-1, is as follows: DVKVTQSSRYLVKRTGEKVFLECVQDMDHENMFWYRQDPGLGLRLIYFSYDVKMKEKGDIPEGYSVSREKKERFSLILESASTNQTSMYLCASSLSTGGEAFFGQGTRLTVV.

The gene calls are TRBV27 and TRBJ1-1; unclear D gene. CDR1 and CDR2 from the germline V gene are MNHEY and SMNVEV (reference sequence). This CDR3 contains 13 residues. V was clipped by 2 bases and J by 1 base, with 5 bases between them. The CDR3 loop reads CASSLTRNTEAFF. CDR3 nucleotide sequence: TGTGCCAGCAGTTTAACCAGGAACACTGAAGCTTTCTTT.

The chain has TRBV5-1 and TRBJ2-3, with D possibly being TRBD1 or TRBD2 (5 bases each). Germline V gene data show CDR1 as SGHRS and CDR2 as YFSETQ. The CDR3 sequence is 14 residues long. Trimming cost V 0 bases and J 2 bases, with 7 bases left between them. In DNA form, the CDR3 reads TGCGCCAGCAGCTTGGTGGGACCCACAGATACGCAGTATTTT. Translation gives CASSLVGPTDTQYF.

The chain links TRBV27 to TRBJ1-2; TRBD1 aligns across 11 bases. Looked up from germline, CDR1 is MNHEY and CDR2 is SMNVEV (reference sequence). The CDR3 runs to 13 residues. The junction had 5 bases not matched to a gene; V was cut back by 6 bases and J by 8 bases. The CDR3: CASSWGQGGGYTF. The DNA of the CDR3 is TGTGCCAGCAGCTGGGGACAGGGGGGAGGCTACACCTTC.

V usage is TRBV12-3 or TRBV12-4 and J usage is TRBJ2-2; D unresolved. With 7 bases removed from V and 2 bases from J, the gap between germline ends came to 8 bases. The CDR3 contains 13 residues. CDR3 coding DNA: TGTGCCAGCAAGGTTCCAAACACCGGGGAGCTGTTTTTT. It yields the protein CASKVPNTGELFF.

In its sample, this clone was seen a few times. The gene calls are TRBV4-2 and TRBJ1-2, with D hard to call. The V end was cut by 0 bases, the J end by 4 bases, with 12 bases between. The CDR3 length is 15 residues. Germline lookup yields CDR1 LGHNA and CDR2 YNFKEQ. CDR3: CASSQESRLFYGYTF. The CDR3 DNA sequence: TGTGCCAGCAGCCAAGAAAGTCGGCTATTCTATGGCTACACCTTC.

CDR3 nucleotides: TGTGCCAGCAGTTACGGGGCGGACTCCACCTACGAGCAGTACTTC. As protein: CASSYGADSTYEQYF. The rearrangement uses TRBV6-5 and TRBJ2-7; D may be TRBD1 or TRBD2 (5 bases each). CDR1 is MNHEY and CDR2 is SVGAGI in the germline V gene. The ends were cut back, 2 bases at V and 2 bases at J, with 13 bases in the middle. This CDR3 spans 15 amino acids.

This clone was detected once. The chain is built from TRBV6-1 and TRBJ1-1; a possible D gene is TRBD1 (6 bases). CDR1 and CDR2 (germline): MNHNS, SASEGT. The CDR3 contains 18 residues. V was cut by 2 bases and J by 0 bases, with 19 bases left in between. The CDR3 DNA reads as TGTGCCAGCAGTGAAACTGAACAGGGTGAATGGTTGAACACTGAAGCTTTCTTT. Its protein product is CASSETEQGEWLNTEAFF.